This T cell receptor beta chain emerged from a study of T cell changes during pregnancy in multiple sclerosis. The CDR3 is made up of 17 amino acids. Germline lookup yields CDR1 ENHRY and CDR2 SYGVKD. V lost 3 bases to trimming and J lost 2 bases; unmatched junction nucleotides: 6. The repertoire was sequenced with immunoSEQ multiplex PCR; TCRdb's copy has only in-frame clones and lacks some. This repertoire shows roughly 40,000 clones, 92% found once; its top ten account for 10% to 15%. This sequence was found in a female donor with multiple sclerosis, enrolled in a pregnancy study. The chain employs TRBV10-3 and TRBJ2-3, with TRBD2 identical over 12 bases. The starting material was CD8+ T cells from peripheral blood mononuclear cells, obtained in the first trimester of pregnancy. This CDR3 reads CAISDPLAGGLTDTQYF. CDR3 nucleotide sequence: TGTGCCATCAGTGATCCACTAGCGGGGGGACTCACAGATACGCAGTATTTT.